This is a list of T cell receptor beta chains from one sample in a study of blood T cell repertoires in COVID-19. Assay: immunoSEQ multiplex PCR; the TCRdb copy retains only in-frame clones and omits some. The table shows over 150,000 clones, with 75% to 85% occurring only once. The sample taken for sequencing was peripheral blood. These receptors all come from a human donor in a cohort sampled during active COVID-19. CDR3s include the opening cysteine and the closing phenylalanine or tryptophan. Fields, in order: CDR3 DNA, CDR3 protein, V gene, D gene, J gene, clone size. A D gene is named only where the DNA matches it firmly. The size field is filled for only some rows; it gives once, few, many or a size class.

cdr3_nt: TGTGCCAGCTCACCCCGGGGGGCGAACACCGGGGAGCTGTTTTTT; cdr3_aa: CASSPRGANTGELFF; v_call: TRBV18; d_call: TRBD2; j_call: TRBJ2-2; clone_size: once
cdr3_nt: TGTGCCAGCAGCTTAGGGACAAGGAACTACGAGCAGTACTTC; cdr3_aa: CASSLGTRNYEQYF; v_call: TRBV7-8; d_call: NA; j_call: TRBJ2-7; clone_size: NA
cdr3_nt: TGCGCCAGCAGCTTGGGCGGGGGGAGCACAGATACGCAGTATTTT; cdr3_aa: CASSLGGGSTDTQYF; v_call: TRBV5-1; d_call: TRBD2; j_call: TRBJ2-3; clone_size: once
cdr3_nt: TGTGCCAGCTCGCCTAGACAGGAAGTTCAGCCCCAGCATTTT; cdr3_aa: CASSPRQEVQPQHF; v_call: TRBV18; d_call: NA; j_call: TRBJ1-5; clone_size: NA
cdr3_nt: TGTGCCAGCAGTTTCTCCCCAGGGGGGATTCAAGAGACCCAGTACTTC; cdr3_aa: CASSFSPGGIQETQYF; v_call: TRBV28; d_call: NA; j_call: TRBJ2-5; clone_size: NA
cdr3_nt: TGTGCCAGCAGCCAAGATCCCGGCGGAGGGTACACGTGGAATGAGCAGTTCTTC; cdr3_aa: CASSQDPGGGYTWNEQFF; v_call: TRBV3-1/TRBV3-2; d_call: NA; j_call: TRBJ2-1; clone_size: once
cdr3_nt: TGTGCCAGCAGCCCGGGGACAGGGATGAACACTGAAGCTTTCTTT; cdr3_aa: CASSPGTGMNTEAFF; v_call: TRBV5-5; d_call: TRBD1; j_call: TRBJ1-1; clone_size: once
cdr3_nt: TGTGCCAGCTCACGTTTGGGACAGGGGCCCCCTGGCTCCTACAATGAGCAGTTCTTC; cdr3_aa: CASSRLGQGPPGSYNEQFF; v_call: TRBV18; d_call: TRBD1; j_call: TRBJ2-1; clone_size: once
cdr3_nt: TGTGCCAGCAGTTGGAGCGGATTATACAATGAGCAGTTCTTC; cdr3_aa: CASSWSGLYNEQFF; v_call: TRBV27; d_call: NA; j_call: TRBJ2-1; clone_size: NA
cdr3_nt: TGTGCCAGCCTAAGCGGGAGTGAGAGCAATGAGCAGTTCTTC; cdr3_aa: CASLSGSESNEQFF; v_call: TRBV18; d_call: TRBD2; j_call: TRBJ2-1; clone_size: few
cdr3_nt: TGTGCCAGCTCACCCTCCGGGACAGGGGGCGGCTTCGGCACTGAAGCTTTCTTT; cdr3_aa: CASSPSGTGGGFGTEAFF; v_call: TRBV18; d_call: TRBD1; j_call: TRBJ1-1; clone_size: NA
cdr3_nt: TGTGCCAGCAGTTACGGGGCGGGGTACGAGCAGTACTTC; cdr3_aa: CASSYGAGYEQYF; v_call: TRBV6-5; d_call: NA; j_call: TRBJ2-7; clone_size: NA
cdr3_nt: TGTGCCAGCAGCTCCGGACAGATTTTCTACGAGCAGTACTTC; cdr3_aa: CASSSGQIFYEQYF; v_call: TRBV11-2; d_call: NA; j_call: TRBJ2-7; clone_size: NA
cdr3_nt: TGTGCCAGCCCCGACAGGGTCACCGGGGAGCTGTTTTTT; cdr3_aa: CASPDRVTGELFF; v_call: TRBV28; d_call: TRBD1; j_call: TRBJ2-2; clone_size: NA
cdr3_nt: TGCGCCAGCAGCCAAGTATGGACAGGGGGTGAAAAACTGTTTTTT; cdr3_aa: CASSQVWTGGEKLFF; v_call: TRBV4-1; d_call: TRBD1; j_call: TRBJ1-4; clone_size: NA
cdr3_nt: TGTGCCAGCAGCGTAGGTTTGACAGGGAACAATGAGCAGTTCTTC; cdr3_aa: CASSVGLTGNNEQFF; v_call: TRBV9; d_call: TRBD1; j_call: TRBJ2-1; clone_size: NA
cdr3_nt: TGTGCCAGCAGCTCGATACGGACAGGGACTGAGCAGTACTTC; cdr3_aa: CASSSIRTGTEQYF; v_call: TRBV5-4; d_call: TRBD1; j_call: TRBJ2-7; clone_size: once
cdr3_nt: TGCGCCAGCAGCCATGGGGCGACTAGCGGGAGATCCTACGAGCAGTACTTC; cdr3_aa: CASSHGATSGRSYEQYF; v_call: TRBV4-1; d_call: TRBD2; j_call: TRBJ2-7; clone_size: NA
cdr3_nt: TGTGCCAGCAGCCCCTCTAGGGGGAGGGGCTATGGCTACACCTTC; cdr3_aa: CASSPSRGRGYGYTF; v_call: TRBV28; d_call: NA; j_call: TRBJ1-2; clone_size: NA
cdr3_nt: TGTGCCAGCAGCTTACACGCTGGAGGGAACTATGGCTACACCTTC; cdr3_aa: CASSLHAGGNYGYTF; v_call: TRBV7-2; d_call: NA; j_call: TRBJ1-2; clone_size: few
cdr3_nt: TGTGCCAGCAGGGACAGGGGGTTCTACGAGCAGTACTTC; cdr3_aa: CASRDRGFYEQYF; v_call: TRBV16; d_call: TRBD1; j_call: TRBJ2-7; clone_size: NA
cdr3_nt: TGTGCCAGCAGTCCCGGACTCTTCCAAACCTACGAGCAGTACTTC; cdr3_aa: CASSPGLFQTYEQYF; v_call: TRBV27; d_call: NA; j_call: TRBJ2-7; clone_size: NA
cdr3_nt: TGTGCCAGCAGTTTTCTCCAGGGTGGAGCCCGGGAGTCACCCCTCCACTTT; cdr3_aa: CASSFLQGGARESPLHF; v_call: TRBV27; d_call: NA; j_call: TRBJ1-6; clone_size: few
cdr3_nt: TGTGCCAGCTCCGACAGGGCCAACTCTGGAAACACCATATATTTT; cdr3_aa: CASSDRANSGNTIYF; v_call: TRBV27; d_call: TRBD1; j_call: TRBJ1-3; clone_size: few
cdr3_nt: TGTGCCAGCAAGGGGGCGGCCACAGATACGCAGTATTTT; cdr3_aa: CASKGAATDTQYF; v_call: TRBV9; d_call: TRBD1; j_call: TRBJ2-3; clone_size: NA
cdr3_nt: TGTGCCTGGGACCGAATCTCGGGACTAGCGGGAGTTACGGGGGAGCTGTTTTTT; cdr3_aa: CAWDRISGLAGVTGELFF; v_call: TRBV30; d_call: TRBD2; j_call: TRBJ2-2; clone_size: NA
cdr3_nt: TGTGCCAGTAGCGGGAGGCCCACAGATACGCAGTATTTT; cdr3_aa: CASSGRPTDTQYF; v_call: TRBV5-4; d_call: TRBD2; j_call: TRBJ2-3; clone_size: NA
cdr3_nt: TGTGCCAGCAGCTCTCAAGCGGGAGGGCCTTACAATGAGCAGTTCTTC; cdr3_aa: CASSSQAGGPYNEQFF; v_call: TRBV7-2; d_call: TRBD2; j_call: TRBJ2-1; clone_size: NA
cdr3_nt: TGTGCCAGCAGCCCCGCAGGGACTGGAAACACCATATATTTT; cdr3_aa: CASSPAGTGNTIYF; v_call: TRBV5-8; d_call: NA; j_call: TRBJ1-3; clone_size: NA